This T cell receptor beta chain came from a study of shared clonotypes between healthy human individuals. Overall study results and limits: Shared clonotypes: about 5% naive CD4, roughly 4% naive CD8, roughly 2.4% memory CD4, approximately 0.41% memory CD8.

Note on this clone: Its antigen is undetermined.

The germline V and J ends were trimmed by 8 bases and 8 bases, with 13 bases remaining between them. The CDR3 runs 12 residues. CDR1 ENHRY and CDR2 SYGVKD come from the germline V gene. TCRdb's copy holds only in-frame clones and misses some; the assay was immunoSEQ multiplex PCR. The sample has millions of clones, roughly nine tenths seen once. The chain recombines TRBV10-3 with TRBJ2-1, with a tentative D call TRBD1 (6 bases). Sequenced sample: naive CD4+ T cells sorted from blood. Stated subset: CD45RA+ positively selected. This receptor was identified in a man younger than 35 in good health. CDR3 sequence: CAISGNRDEQFF. CDR3 DNA sequence: TGTGCCATCTCAGGGAACAGGGATGAGCAGTTCTTC.